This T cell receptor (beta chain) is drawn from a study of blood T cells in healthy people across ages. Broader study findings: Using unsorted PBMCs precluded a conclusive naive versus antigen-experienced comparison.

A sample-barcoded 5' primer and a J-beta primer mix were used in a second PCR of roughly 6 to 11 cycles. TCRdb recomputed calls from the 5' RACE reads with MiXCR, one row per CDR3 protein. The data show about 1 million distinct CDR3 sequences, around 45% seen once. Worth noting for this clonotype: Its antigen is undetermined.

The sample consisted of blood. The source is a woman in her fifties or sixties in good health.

The CDR3 reads CASMGRLSTGELFF. CDR3 nucleotides: TGTGCCAGCATGGGGCGGCTAAGCACCGGGGAGCTGTTTTTT. This chain uses TRBV12-3 or TRBV12-4 with TRBJ2-2; a weak D match, TRBD1 (5 bases). The V end lost 7 bases, the J end lost 4 bases, and 13 bases lay between the germline ends. This CDR3 has 14 residues.